This T cell receptor beta chain was captured in a study of cytomegalovirus exposure and HLA in healthy donors. As regards this clone: The antigen remains undetermined.

Study-wide results and limits: Diagnosis of cytomegalovirus status made by the classifier reportedly showed high specificity and sensitivity. Most TCR sequences showed up rarely, but some public TCRs showed up in many donors.

V lost 4 bases and J 2 bases, leaving 16 bases between the germline ends. Looked up from germline, CDR1 is SGDLS and CDR2 is YYNGEE. CDR3 length: 16 amino acids. 60 Vbeta and 13 Jbeta primers were used in PCR. Source study methods: About 9.9 million shared chains were among 80 million or so unique TCR beta chains counted in a later analysis. Clones were sequenced by immunoSEQ multiplex PCR, and TCRdb holds only the in-frame ones, with some missing. V and J calls plus clone size are reproduced from that table; the DNA served to infer D and trimming. The sample totals about 120,000 clones; its top ten clones hold less than 4.5%. Each donor was healthy, and each was a bone marrow donor.

This chain joins TRBV9 and TRBJ1-3, with D hard to call. The origin of this receptor is a man younger than 35 in good health and CMV-seronegative. Sequencing used PBMCs. For the CDR3, the DNA is TGTGCCAGCAGCCTACCCATGGGCTTAGCTGGAAACACCATATATTTT. Translated: CASSLPMGLAGNTIYF.